A selection of T cell receptor beta chains follows, all from one sample in a study of blood T cell repertoires in COVID-19. Profiled with immunoSEQ multiplex PCR; TCRdb holds only in-frame clones, not every one. The sample holds around 250,000 clones, about 82% seen once. What was sequenced was peripheral blood. The receptors shown here come from an elderly woman with COVID-19, enrolled during active disease. Each CDR3 is given with its conserved first and last residue. Fields, in order: V gene, J gene, D gene, clone size, CDR3 protein, CDR3 DNA. The D gene is left open where the match is weak. The size of a clone is reported for some rows only, either as once, few or many, or as a class for expanded clones.

TRBV7-9	TRBJ1-6	NA	few	CASSLLAGDNSPLHF	TGTGCCAGCAGCTTATTGGCAGGCGATAATTCACCCCTCCACTTT
TRBV7-2	TRBJ2-3	NA	NA	CASSFLANFADTQYF	TGTGCCAGCAGCTTTCTAGCAAATTTCGCCGATACGCAGTATTTT
TRBV5-1	TRBJ2-7	TRBD1	NA	CASSLTQGAVEQYF	TGCGCCAGCAGCTTGACACAGGGGGCGGTCGAGCAGTACTTC
TRBV28	TRBJ1-2	TRBD1	NA	CASEDRIYGYTF	TGTGCCAGCGAGGACAGGATCTATGGCTACACCTTC
TRBV5-1	TRBJ2-5	NA	NA	CASSYGDYQETQYF	TGCGCCAGCAGCTATGGGGACTACCAAGAGACCCAGTACTTC
TRBV10-3	TRBJ1-6	NA	NA	CAIQKLGESPLHF	TGTGCCATCCAAAAACTTGGTGAATCACCCCTCCACTTT
TRBV6-1	TRBJ2-1	TRBD2	NA	CASKEAGGSSYNEQFF	TGTGCCAGCAAAGAAGCGGGGGGTAGCTCCTACAATGAGCAGTTCTTC
TRBV15	TRBJ2-7	TRBD2	NA	CATSRDSRGYSYAQYF	TGTGCCACCAGCAGAGACTCGCGGGGGTACTCCTACGCGCAGTACTTC
TRBV29-1	TRBJ1-2	NA	NA	CSVDGGRDAYGYTF	TGCAGCGTTGATGGAGGGAGGGACGCCTATGGCTACACCTTC
TRBV6-2/TRBV6-3	TRBJ1-1	NA	NA	CASSTFGTRWVLNTEAFF	TGTGCCAGCAGTACCTTCGGGACAAGGTGGGTGTTGAACACTGAAGCTTTCTTT
TRBV10-3	TRBJ1-1	NA	NA	CAISAQTSGAEAFF	TGTGCCATCAGTGCCCAGACATCGGGAGCTGAAGCTTTCTTT
TRBV6-5	TRBJ1-1	NA	NA	CASSYRTTNTEAFF	TGTGCCAGCAGTTACAGAACTACGAACACTGAAGCTTTCTTT
TRBV13	TRBJ2-4	TRBD1	NA	CASSLKSAGTGRKNIQYF	TGTGCCAGCAGCTTAAAGTCTGCCGGGACAGGGAGGAAAAACATTCAGTACTTC
TRBV19	TRBJ1-3	TRBD1	NA	CASSDPGTGGNTIYF	TGTGCCAGTAGTGACCCCGGGACAGGGGGAAACACCATATATTTT
TRBV19	TRBJ1-5	TRBD1	NA	CASIDLGGQGGSNQPQHF	TGTGCCAGTATCGATCTAGGGGGACAGGGGGGTAGCAATCAGCCCCAGCATTTT
TRBV2	TRBJ1-1	NA	NA	CASSGVGVNTEAFF	TGTGCCAGCAGTGGTGTCGGTGTGAACACTGAAGCTTTCTTT
TRBV27	TRBJ2-1	NA	NA	CASSLGDNSYNEQFF	TGTGCCAGCAGTTTAGGGGACAACTCCTACAATGAGCAGTTCTTC
TRBV2	TRBJ1-5	TRBD1	NA	CASSGQGAGQPQHF	TGTGCCAGCAGTGGGCAGGGGGCTGGCCAGCCCCAGCATTTT
TRBV24-1	TRBJ2-2	TRBD1	NA	CATSDSGTGNTGELFF	TGTGCCACCAGTGATTCCGGGACAGGGAACACCGGGGAGCTGTTTTTT
TRBV27	TRBJ1-4	NA	NA	CASSLLQGTNEKLFF	TGTGCCAGCAGCCTGCTACAGGGAACTAATGAAAAACTGTTTTTT
TRBV28	TRBJ1-2	NA	NA	CASSPGGVYYGYTF	TGTGCCAGCAGCCCCGGGGGGGTTTACTATGGCTACACCTTC
TRBV15	TRBJ1-5	NA	NA	CATSREPQVGNQPQHF	TGTGCCACCAGCAGAGAACCTCAAGTAGGCAATCAGCCCCAGCATTTT
TRBV3-1/TRBV3-2	TRBJ1-5	NA	NA	CASSQGLSQPQHF	TGTGCCAGCAGCCAAGGACTGAGTCAGCCCCAGCATTTT
TRBV7-9	TRBJ1-4	NA	NA	CASSLASTGSEKLFF	TGTGCCAGCAGCTTAGCCTCGACAGGTAGTGAAAAACTGTTTTTT
TRBV5-1	TRBJ2-3	NA	NA	CASSPRGTTDTQYF	TGCGCCAGCAGCCCCCGGGGGACCACAGATACGCAGTATTTT
TRBV19	TRBJ1-1	NA	NA	CASLGGLSNTEAFF	TGTGCCAGTTTGGGAGGATTATCGAACACTGAAGCTTTCTTT
TRBV11-2	TRBJ1-1	TRBD1	NA	CASSVRQGAAFF	TGTGCCAGCAGCGTAAGACAGGGAGCAGCTTTCTTT
TRBV7-2	TRBJ2-1	NA	few	CASSFSSYNEQFF	TGTGCCAGCAGCTTTAGCTCCTACAATGAGCAGTTCTTC
TRBV7-8	TRBJ1-2	TRBD1	NA	CASSSRPRQGVNYGYTF	TGTGCCAGCAGCTCACGCCCTAGACAGGGGGTTAACTATGGCTACACCTTC
TRBV3-1/TRBV3-2	TRBJ2-2	NA	few	CASSREVNTGELFF	TGTGCCAGCAGCCGGGAGGTAAACACCGGGGAGCTGTTTTTT
TRBV10-2	TRBJ1-2	TRBD1	NA	CAARTGSNYGYTF	TGCGCCGCCCGGACAGGATCTAACTATGGCTACACCTTC
TRBV18	TRBJ1-4	TRBD1	once	CASSQGAATNEKLFF	TGTGCCAGCTCTCAGGGGGCGGCAACTAATGAAAAACTGTTTTTT
TRBV3-1/TRBV3-2	TRBJ1-2	NA	NA	CASSQFYTGSDYGYTF	TGTGCCAGCAGCCAATTTTACACAGGGAGCGACTATGGCTACACCTTC
TRBV7-2	TRBJ1-5	TRBD1	NA	CASSAQPGGNQPQHF	TGTGCCAGCAGCGCGCAACCAGGGGGAAATCAGCCCCAGCATTTT
TRBV6-2/TRBV6-3	TRBJ2-5	NA	NA	CASSYSFSPREETQYF	TGTGCCAGCAGTTACTCCTTCTCCCCGCGCGAAGAGACCCAGTACTTC
TRBV9	TRBJ1-3	NA	once	CASSARRTASSGNTIYF	TGTGCCAGCAGCGCGCGGAGGACGGCCAGCTCTGGAAACACCATATATTTT
TRBV28	TRBJ2-7	TRBD1	NA	CASSPRLRGRRYEQYF	TGTGCCAGCAGTCCCCGCTTGAGGGGGCGCCGGTACGAGCAGTACTTC
TRBV28	TRBJ1-3	TRBD1	NA	CAIMDRGNGNTIYF	TGTGCCATTATGGACAGGGGGAACGGAAACACCATATATTTT
TRBV19	TRBJ1-3	TRBD1	NA	CASSFGGQVSGNTIYF	TGTGCCAGTAGTTTCGGAGGACAGGTCTCTGGAAACACCATATATTTT
TRBV11-2	TRBJ1-2	NA	NA	CASQAQGPMKNYGYTF	TGTGCCAGCCAAGCCCAGGGGCCCATGAAAAACTATGGCTACACCTTC
TRBV7-9	TRBJ1-1	NA	NA	CASSLGANTEAFF	TGTGCCAGCAGCTTGGGGGCTAACACTGAAGCTTTCTTT
TRBV27	TRBJ1-4	NA	NA	CASRKYSSEKLFF	TGTGCCAGCAGGAAATATTCGAGTGAAAAACTGTTTTTT
TRBV19	TRBJ1-3	TRBD1	once	CASSASTGVDGNTIYF	TGTGCCAGTAGTGCTTCGACAGGGGTAGATGGAAACACCATATATTTT
TRBV5-1	TRBJ1-1	NA	few	CASSYGGGNTEAFF	TGCGCCAGCAGCTATGGGGGAGGGAACACTGAAGCTTTCTTT
TRBV6-2/TRBV6-3	TRBJ1-2	TRBD1	NA	CASSQDRIYGYTF	TGTGCCAGCAGCCAGGACAGGATCTATGGCTACACCTTC
TRBV15	TRBJ1-1	NA	NA	CATSRTGRVGFF	TGTGCCACCAGCAGGACGGGCAGGGTGGGTTTCTTT
TRBV6-1	TRBJ1-5	TRBD1	NA	CASSDGTAHNQPQHF	TGTGCCAGCAGTGATGGGACAGCTCATAATCAGCCCCAGCATTTT
TRBV19	TRBJ1-5	NA	NA	CASGESGSNQPQHF	TGTGCCAGTGGAGAGTCCGGCAGCAATCAGCCCCAGCATTTT
TRBV10-3	TRBJ1-1	NA	NA	CAIAAENTEAFF	TGTGCCATCGCGGCAGAGAACACTGAAGCTTTCTTT
TRBV5-1	TRBJ1-6	NA	NA	CASSLGRVNSPLHF	TGCGCCAGCAGCTTGGGCAGGGTTAATTCACCCCTCCACTTT
TRBV2	TRBJ1-2	NA	NA	CASSEGDYGYTF	TGTGCCAGCAGTGAGGGAGACTATGGCTACACCTTC
TRBV7-9	TRBJ1-1	TRBD1	NA	CASSPDPGQGGTEAFF	TGTGCCAGCAGCCCGGACCCGGGACAGGGGGGTACTGAAGCTTTCTTT
TRBV21-1	TRBJ1-1	NA	NA	CARARGAEAFF	TGTGCCAGAGCCCGAGGAGCTGAAGCTTTCTTT
TRBV19	TRBJ2-5	NA	NA	CASRPGQRETQYF	TGTGCCAGCCGTCCGGGACAAAGAGAGACCCAGTACTTC
TRBV19	TRBJ1-6	TRBD1	NA	CASSPKGQGSSPLHF	TGTGCCAGTAGTCCAAAGGGACAGGGAAGTTCACCCCTCCACTTT